The clone carrying this T cell receptor beta chain was observed many times. Antigen: not known. V was shortened by 4 bases and J by 5 bases, with 13 bases between the two germline ends. Germline V gives CDR1 SGHDT, CDR2 YYEEEE. This CDR3 spans 14 amino acids. These data originate in a study of cytomegalovirus exposure and HLA in healthy donors. Study-wide results and limits: The productive fraction for most TCR beta V segments was about 90% or about 30% in an earlier analysis.

60 Vbeta and 13 Jbeta primers were used in PCR. Assay: immunoSEQ multiplex PCR; the TCRdb copy retains only in-frame clones and omits some. This sample has fewer than 90,000 clones, with around 70% found just once. The V call is TRBV5-6, the J call TRBJ2-1; weak D call: TRBD2 (5 bases). This receptor was taken from a woman aged 50 to 65 in good health and CMV-seropositive. The sequenced sample consisted of PBMCs. The CDR3 is CASSRIDYNNEQFF. CDR3 nucleotides: TGTGCCAGCAGCCGTATAGACTACAACAATGAGCAGTTCTTC.